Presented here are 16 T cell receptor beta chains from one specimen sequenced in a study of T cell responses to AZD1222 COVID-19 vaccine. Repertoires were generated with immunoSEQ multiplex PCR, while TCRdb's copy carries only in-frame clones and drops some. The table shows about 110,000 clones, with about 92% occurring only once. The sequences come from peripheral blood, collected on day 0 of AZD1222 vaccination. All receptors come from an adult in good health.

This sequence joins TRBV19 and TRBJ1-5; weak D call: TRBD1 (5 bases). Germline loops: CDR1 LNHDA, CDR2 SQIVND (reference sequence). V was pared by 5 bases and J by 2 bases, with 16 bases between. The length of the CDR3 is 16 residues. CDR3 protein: CASSPNLGPRNQPQHF. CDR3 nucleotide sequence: TGTGCCAGTAGTCCAAACCTGGGGCCGCGCAATCAGCCCCAGCATTTT.

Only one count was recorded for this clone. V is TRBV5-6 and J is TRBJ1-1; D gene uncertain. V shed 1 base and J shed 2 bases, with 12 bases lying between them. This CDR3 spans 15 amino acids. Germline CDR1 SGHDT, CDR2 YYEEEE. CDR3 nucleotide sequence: TGTGCCAGCAGCTTGTTGTCGTCTCGAAACACTGAAGCTTTCTTT. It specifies CASSLLSSRNTEAFF.

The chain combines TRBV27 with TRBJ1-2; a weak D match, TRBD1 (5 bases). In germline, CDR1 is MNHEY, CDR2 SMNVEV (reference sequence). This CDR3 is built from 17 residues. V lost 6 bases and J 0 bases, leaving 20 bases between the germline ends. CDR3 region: CASSLDGHGQTNYGYTF. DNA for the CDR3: TGTGCCAGCAGCTTGGACGGCCACGGACAAACTAACTATGGCTACACCTTC.

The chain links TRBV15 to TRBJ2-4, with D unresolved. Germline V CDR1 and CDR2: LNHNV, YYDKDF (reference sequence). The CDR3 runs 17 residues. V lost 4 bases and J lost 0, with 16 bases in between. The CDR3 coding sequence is TGTGCCACCAGCAACAGACGCCCCGATGTAGCCAAAAACATTCAGTACTTC. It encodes CATSNRRPDVAKNIQYF.

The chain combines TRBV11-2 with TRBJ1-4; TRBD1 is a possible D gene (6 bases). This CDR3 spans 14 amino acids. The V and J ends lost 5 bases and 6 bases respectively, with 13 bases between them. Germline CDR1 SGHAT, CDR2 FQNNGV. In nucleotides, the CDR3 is TGTGCCAGCAGCCCCACAGGGATTCATGAAAAACTGTTTTTT. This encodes CASSPTGIHEKLFF.

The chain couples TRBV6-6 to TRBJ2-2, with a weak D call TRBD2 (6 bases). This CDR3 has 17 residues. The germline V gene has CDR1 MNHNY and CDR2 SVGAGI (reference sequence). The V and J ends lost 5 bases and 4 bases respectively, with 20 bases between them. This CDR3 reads CASSPSYSRRATGELFF. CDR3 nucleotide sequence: TGTGCCAGCAGTCCATCTTATTCCCGGAGGGCCACCGGGGAGCTGTTTTTT.

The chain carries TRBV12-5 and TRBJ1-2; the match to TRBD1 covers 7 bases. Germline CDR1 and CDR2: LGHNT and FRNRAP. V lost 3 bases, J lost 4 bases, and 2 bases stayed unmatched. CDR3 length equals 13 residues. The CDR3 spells CASGLQGSYGYTF. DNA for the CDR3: TGTGCTAGTGGTTTACAGGGGAGCTATGGCTACACCTTC.

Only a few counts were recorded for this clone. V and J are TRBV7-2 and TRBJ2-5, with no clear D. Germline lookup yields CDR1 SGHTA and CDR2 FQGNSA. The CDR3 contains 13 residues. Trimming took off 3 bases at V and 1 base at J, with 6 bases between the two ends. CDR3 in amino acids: CASSLASQETQYF. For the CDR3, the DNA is TGTGCCAGCAGCTTGGCTTCCCAAGAGACCCAGTACTTC. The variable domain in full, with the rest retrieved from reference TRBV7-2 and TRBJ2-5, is GAGVSQSPSNKVTEKGKDVELRCDPISGHTALYWYRQSLGQGLEFLIYFQGNSAPDKSGLPSDRFSAERTGGSVSTLTIQRTQQEDSAVYLCASSLASQETQYFGPGTRLLVL.

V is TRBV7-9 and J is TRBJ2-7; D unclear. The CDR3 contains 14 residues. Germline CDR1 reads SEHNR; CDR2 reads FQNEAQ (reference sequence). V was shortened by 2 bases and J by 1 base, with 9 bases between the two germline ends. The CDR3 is CASSLSQTSYEQYF. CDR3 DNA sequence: TGTGCCAGCAGCTTAAGCCAAACTTCCTACGAGCAGTACTTC.

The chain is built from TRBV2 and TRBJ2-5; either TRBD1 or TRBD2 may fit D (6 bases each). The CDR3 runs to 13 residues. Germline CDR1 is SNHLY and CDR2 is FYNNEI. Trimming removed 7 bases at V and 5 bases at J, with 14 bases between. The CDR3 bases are TGTGCCAGCAAGGGGGGCGGGTCTGAGACCCAGTACTTC. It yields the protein CASKGGGSETQYF.

The CDR3 DNA follows: TGTGCCAGCAGCCTTAGCGGGAGGGCCTCCACAGATACGCAGTATTTT. Encoded protein: CASSLSGRASTDTQYF. The chain employs TRBV7-2 and TRBJ2-3, with 11 bases fitting TRBD2. Germline loops: CDR1 SGHTA, CDR2 FQGNSA. The CDR3 spans 16 residues. After removal of 5 bases from V and 2 bases from J, the junction contained 6 bases not matched to a gene.

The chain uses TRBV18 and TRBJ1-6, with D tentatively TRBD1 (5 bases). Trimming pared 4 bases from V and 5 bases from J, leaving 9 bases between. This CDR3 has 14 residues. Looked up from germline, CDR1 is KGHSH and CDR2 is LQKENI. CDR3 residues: CASSQGTDNSPLHF. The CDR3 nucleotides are TGTGCCAGCTCACAAGGGACGGATAATTCACCCCTCCACTTT. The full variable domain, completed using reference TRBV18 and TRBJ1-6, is NAGVMQNPRHLVRRRGQEARLRCSPMKGHSHVYWYRQLPEEGLKFMVYLQKENIIDESGMPKERFSAEFPKEGPSILRIQQVVRGDSAAYFCASSQGTDNSPLHFGNGTRLTVT.

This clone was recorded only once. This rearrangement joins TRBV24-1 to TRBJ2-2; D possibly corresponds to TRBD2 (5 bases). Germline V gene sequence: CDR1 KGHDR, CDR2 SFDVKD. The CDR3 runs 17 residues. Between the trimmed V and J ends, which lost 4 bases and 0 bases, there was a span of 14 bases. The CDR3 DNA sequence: TGTGCCACCAGTGACTTGGACTGGTTCTCGAACACCGGGGAGCTGTTTTTT. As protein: CATSDLDWFSNTGELFF.

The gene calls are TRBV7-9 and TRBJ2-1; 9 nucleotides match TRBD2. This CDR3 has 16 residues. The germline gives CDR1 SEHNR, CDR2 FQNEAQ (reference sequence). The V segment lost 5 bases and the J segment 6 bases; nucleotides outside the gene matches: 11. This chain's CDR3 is CASSPRGGAGGNEQFF. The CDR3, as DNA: TGTGCCAGCAGCCCCAGGGGAGGAGCGGGAGGCAATGAGCAGTTCTTC.

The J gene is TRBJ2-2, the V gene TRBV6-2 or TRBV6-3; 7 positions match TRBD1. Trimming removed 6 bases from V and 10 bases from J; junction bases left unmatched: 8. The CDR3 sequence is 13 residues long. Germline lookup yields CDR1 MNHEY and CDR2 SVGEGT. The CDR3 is CASSWDSSTELFF. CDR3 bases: TGTGCCAGCAGCTGGGACAGTTCGACGGAGCTGTTTTTT.

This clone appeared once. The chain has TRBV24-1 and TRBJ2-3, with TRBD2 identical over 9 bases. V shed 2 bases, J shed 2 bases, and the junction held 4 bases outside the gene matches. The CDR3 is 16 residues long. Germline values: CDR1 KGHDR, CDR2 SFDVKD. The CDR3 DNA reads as TGTGCCACCAGTGATTCGACTAGCGGATACACAGATACGCAGTATTTT. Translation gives CATSDSTSGYTDTQYF.